One and the same sample provided the 2 T cell receptor beta chains below, sequenced in a study of spatial heterogeneity in lung cancer. Study-wide results and limits: Counts of expanded intratumoral alpha and beta TCRs tracked tumor mutation counts.

Each CDR3 protein gets one entry after TCRdb re-called the 5' RACE reads with MiXCR. The sample holds some 6,000 distinct CDR3 sequences, around 15% seen once. Indicated time point: sample taken at primary tumor resection. No cognate antigen is known for these TCRs. The sample in question was lung tumor tissue, obtained at surgery. The receptors originated from a male donor with early-stage non-small cell lung cancer.

This clonotype was detected many times. The CDR3, as DNA: TGCAGTGCTAGAGATCCTCGGAGGGGGGACGGGGAGCTGTTTTTT. It yields the protein CSARDPRRGDGELFF. The chain uses TRBV20-1 and TRBJ2-2; D may be TRBD1 or TRBD2 (6 bases each). There are 15 residues in the CDR3. V lost 0 bases, J lost 7 bases, and 15 bases lay in between. The germline V gene has CDR1 DFQATT and CDR2 SNEGSKA (reference sequence).

This clonotype was counted at least ten times. The chain couples TRBV24-1 to TRBJ2-7; the D is unclear. The CDR3 extends over 13 amino acids. The V gene's germline CDR1 is KGHDR and CDR2 SFDVKD. V gave up 4 bases and J gave up 5 bases, with 11 bases separating them. CDR3 in amino acids: CATSEVGYDEQYF. For the CDR3, the DNA is TGTGCCACCAGTGAAGTGGGTTACGACGAGCAGTACTTC.